Listed below are T cell receptor beta chains from one sample, sequenced in a study of control samples from healthy donors and cancer patients. The method was immunoSEQ multiplex PCR; TCRdb's version includes in-frame clones alone and lacks a portion of them. Of 100,000 to 150,000 clones in the sample, about 90% are singletons; the top ten hold around 1.8%. Sequencing was carried out using blood. These TCRs come from a man aged 18 to 29 in good health. Both conserved end residues are part of each CDR3. The D gene is left open where the match is weak. The size field is filled for only some rows; it gives once, few, many or a size class.

d_call	clone_size	v_call	j_call	cdr3_aa	cdr3_nt
.	.	TRBV29-1	TRBJ2-3	CSASGERGTDTQYF	TGCAGCGCCTCCGGGGAGAGAGGCACAGATACGCAGTATTTT
.	.	TRBV6-1	TRBJ1-4	CASSELLGSAQLFF	TGTGCCAGCAGTGAGCTTCTGGGGAGTGCCCAACTGTTTTTT
.	.	TRBV6-4	TRBJ1-1	CASSVRPNTEAFF	TGTGCCAGCAGTGTTAGGCCGAACACTGAAGCTTTCTTT
.	.	TRBV7-9	TRBJ2-2	CASSHPNGNTGELFF	TGTGCCAGCAGCCACCCCAACGGGAACACCGGGGAGCTGTTTTTT
.	.	TRBV11-2	TRBJ2-7	CASSRTLGRYEQYF	TGTGCCAGCAGCCGGACCCTAGGACGTTACGAGCAGTACTTC
.	.	TRBV10-1	TRBJ2-7	CASSEGLLSYEQYF	TGCGCCAGCAGTGAGGGTCTTCTCTCCTACGAGCAGTACTTC
.	.	TRBV15	TRBJ1-1	CATSRVQVKKAFF	TGTGCCACCAGCAGAGTACAAGTTAAGAAAGCTTTCTTT
.	once	TRBV3-1/TRBV3-2	TRBJ1-1	CASSQGSGPVAPRRAFF	TGTGCCAGCAGCCAAGGCTCGGGCCCTGTAGCCCCCCGCCGAGCTTTCTTT
TRBD1	.	TRBV27	TRBJ1-6	CASSPFGTEPFKPLHF	TGTGCCAGCAGTCCTTTCGGGACAGAACCTTTTAAACCCCTCCACTTT
TRBD2	.	TRBV30	TRBJ2-1	CAWERDRSSYNEQFF	TGTGCCTGGGAGCGGGACCGAAGCTCCTACAATGAGCAGTTCTTC
.	.	TRBV2	TRBJ1-5	CAGSAGRGRNQPQHF	TGTGCCGGCAGTGCGGGCAGGGGACGCAATCAGCCCCAGCATTTT